The 27 T cell receptor beta chains below come from one sample, sequenced in a study of T cells in Graves' hyperthyroidism and ophthalmopathy. Amplified regions were TCR beta CDR3 sequences from RNA transcripts. The primer set for the first-round RT-PCR of the TCR CDR3 was HTBI. TCRdb ran MiXCR on the multiplex PCR reads and lists one entry per CDR3 protein. This table has 600,000 to 650,000 distinct CDR3 sequences, about 17% appearing once. Sequenced sample: blood. These receptors all stem from a woman younger than 45 with Graves' hyperthyroidism.

This clonotype occurred many times. The chain has TRBV3-1 and TRBJ2-5; 8 bases agree with TRBD1. The CDR3 is made up of 15 amino acids. The germline CDR1 and CDR2 sequences are LGHDT and YNNKEL (reference sequence). V shed 6 bases and J 0 bases; nucleotides not matched to a gene: 6. The chain's CDR3 is CASRGQAEDQETQYF. The CDR3 bases are TGTGCCAGCAGGGGACAGGCCGAAGACCAAGAGACCCAGTACTTC.

The V and J genes are TRBV10-2 and TRBJ2-2, with D hard to call. CDR3 size: 16 residues. Trimming removed 2 bases at V and 2 bases at J, with 12 bases between. Germline V gives CDR1 WSHSY, CDR2 SAAADI. The CDR3 DNA reads as TGCGCCAGCAGTGAGGCTCGGTTAGCAAACACCGGGGAGCTGTTTTTT. This gives the protein CASSEARLANTGELFF.

V gene TRBV3-1 combines with J gene TRBJ2-4; the D gene is possibly TRBD2 (6 bases). V gave up 0 bases and J gave up 0 bases, with 15 bases separating them. The V gene's germline CDR1 is LGHDT and CDR2 YNNKEL (reference sequence). The CDR3 consists of 18 residues. CDR3 coding DNA: TGTGCCAGCAGCCAAGATTGGGGCGGGATTCTAGCCAAAAACATTCAGTACTTC. It translates to CASSQDWGGILAKNIQYF.

This clonotype was observed at least ten times. CDR3 in amino acids: CASRRTASHGYTF. The CDR3, as DNA: TGTGCCAGCAGAAGGACAGCCTCGCATGGCTACACCTTC. V and J are TRBV6-1 and TRBJ1-2; D might be TRBD1 (6 bases). With 6 bases removed from V and 6 bases from J, the gap between germline ends came to 14 bases. Germline values: CDR1 MNHNS, CDR2 SASEGT. This CDR3 is built from 13 residues.

This clonotype was seen many times. The chain has TRBV12-3 or TRBV12-4 and TRBJ2-5, with 7 bases aligning to TRBD2. V gave up 7 bases and J gave up 5 bases; unmatched junction bases: 16. The CDR3 is 16 residues long. CDR3 region: CASTNQIGLREETQYF. DNA of the CDR3: TGTGCCAGCACCAATCAAATTGGGTTGCGGGAGGAGACCCAGTACTTC.

A few counts support this clonotype. The V gene is TRBV30, the J gene TRBJ2-7; 7 positions agree with TRBD1. V was pared by 1 base and J by 5 bases, with 8 bases of the junction left unmatched. This CDR3 is built from 14 residues. The germline CDR1 and CDR2 sequences are GTSNPN and SVGIG (reference sequence). The CDR3 region is CAWSDGTEANEQYF. The CDR3 region has the DNA TGTGCCTGGAGTGACGGGACAGAGGCCAACGAGCAGTACTTC.

The genes are TRBV28 and TRBJ2-3; D is unclear. The CDR3 sequence is 11 residues long. The ends were cut back, 6 bases at V and 13 bases at J, with 14 bases in the middle. The germline V gene has CDR1 MDHEN and CDR2 SYDVKM. CDR3 in amino acids: CASSQHQIEYF. CDR3 coding DNA: TGTGCCAGCAGCCAGCACCAGATTGAGTATTTT.

This rearrangement joins TRBV6-1 to TRBJ2-1, with TRBD2 matching over 12 bases. The CDR3 covers 16 residues. Per germline, CDR1 MNHNS and CDR2 SASEGT. V was pared by 6 bases and J by 4 bases, with 7 bases of the junction left unmatched. This CDR3 is CASRSGLAGKYNEQFF. Written as DNA, the CDR3 is TGTGCCAGCAGATCCGGACTAGCGGGGAAGTACAATGAGCAGTTCTTC.

This clonotype appeared a few times. The CDR3 region is CASSQWTSGSILFF. CDR3 DNA sequence: TGTGCCAGCAGCCAATGGACTAGCGGGAGTATTCTGTTTTTT. The chain joins TRBV3-1 to TRBJ2-2; 13 nucleotides align to TRBD2. Per germline, CDR1 LGHDT and CDR2 YNNKEL (reference sequence). The CDR3 runs 14 residues. Trimming cost V 2 bases and J 14 bases; bases outside gene matches: 5.

This clonotype occurred many times. The chain recombines TRBV27 with TRBJ2-1; possibly TRBD2 for D (6 bases). This CDR3 region has 14 residues. Germline V gene sequence: CDR1 MNHEY, CDR2 SMNVEV (reference sequence). V lost 6 bases, J lost 5 bases, and 14 bases lay in between. CDR3 sequence: CASRPGLPNNEQFF. DNA of the CDR3: TGTGCCAGCAGACCGGGACTCCCTAACAATGAGCAGTTCTTC.

This clonotype was seen many times. The chain has TRBV30 and TRBJ1-2; D remains ambiguous. The CDR3 is made up of 13 amino acids. Trimming shortened V by 0 bases and J by 8 bases, and 13 bases separated the two germline ends. Germline CDR1 is GTSNPN and CDR2 is SVGIG (reference sequence). The CDR3 sequence: CAWSVGIVGGYTF. CDR3 DNA: TGTGCCTGGAGTGTAGGCATAGTCGGCGGCTACACCTTC.

This clonotype was picked up many times. The chain links TRBV7-9 to TRBJ2-3; 9 nucleotides match TRBD1. The CDR3 runs to 15 residues. Germline CDR1 SEHNR, CDR2 FQNEAQ (reference sequence). The J segment lost 4 bases and the V segment lost 4 bases, leaving 6 bases of the junction unmatched. Here the CDR3 reads CASSSLTGGADTQYF. As DNA, the CDR3 is TGTGCCAGCAGCTCGCTAACAGGGGGCGCAGATACGCAGTATTTT. Based on the CDR3 plus reference TRBV7-9 and TRBJ2-3, the full variable domain is DTGVSQNPRHKITKRGQNVTFRCDPISEHNRLYWYRQTLGQGPEFLTYFQNEAQLEKSRLLSDRFSAERPKGSFSTLEIQRTEQGDSAMYLCASSSLTGGADTQYFGPGTRLTVL.

This clonotype was observed a few times. V usage is TRBV20-1 and J usage is TRBJ2-7; D gene ambiguous. The CDR3 totals 16 residues. The germline gives CDR1 DFQATT, CDR2 SNEGSKA (reference sequence). Trimming took 1 base from V and 3 from J, leaving 19 bases between them. CDR3 protein: CSARVRDIHTIYEQYF. The CDR3 nucleotides are TGCAGTGCTAGAGTTCGCGACATCCATACCATCTACGAGCAGTACTTC.

At least ten counts were recorded for this clonotype. V gene TRBV12-3 or TRBV12-4 combines with J gene TRBJ2-1; weak D call: TRBD1 (6 bases). Between the trimmed V and J ends, which lost 3 bases and 12 bases, there was a span of 15 bases. CDR3 length: 13 amino acids. CDR3 sequence: CASSLTGLQWQFF. The CDR3, as DNA: TGTGCCAGCAGTTTGACAGGCCTTCAATGGCAGTTCTTC.

This clonotype was observed at least ten times. The chain has TRBV27 and TRBJ2-7, with TRBD2 matching over 8 bases. This CDR3 has 16 amino acids. The V and J ends lost 4 bases and 7 bases, in that order; junction bases with no gene match: 15. Germline CDR1 is MNHEY and CDR2 is SMNVEV (reference sequence). The CDR3 is CASSSSGSPLGGEQYF. CDR3 bases: TGTGCCAGCAGTTCGAGCGGGAGCCCCCTTGGGGGGGAGCAGTACTTC.

The chain couples TRBV7-2 to TRBJ2-5; no clear D. The CDR3 is 13 residues long. Germline-derived CDR1 and CDR2 are SGHTA and FQGNSA. Trimming removed 5 bases from V and 13 bases from J, with 20 bases in between. CDR3 residues: CASSPGATRSLYF. CDR3 bases: TGTGCCAGCAGCCCGGGTGCCACCCGCTCGTTGTACTTC.

J is TRBJ2-7 and V is TRBV11-3; 8 bases line up with TRBD1. After removal of 3 bases from V and 9 bases from J, the junction contained 10 bases not matched to a gene. Germline CDR1 and CDR2: SGHNT and YENEEA. The CDR3 has 14 residues. The CDR3 region is CASSLGQDSSRQYF. The CDR3 nucleotides read TGTGCCAGCAGCTTGGGACAGGATAGTAGTCGGCAGTACTTC.

V gene TRBV5-8 combines with J gene TRBJ2-7; the match to TRBD1 covers 11 bases. Germline CDR1 reads SGHTS; CDR2 reads YDEGEE. The CDR3 consists of 15 residues. The junction had 3 bases not matched to a gene; V was cut back by 2 bases and J by 2 bases. CDR3 protein: CASSLRTGGAYEQYF. The DNA of the CDR3 is TGTGCCAGCAGCTTACGGACAGGGGGCGCCTACGAGCAGTACTTC. Looking up the rest from reference TRBV5-8 and TRBJ2-7 gives the full variable domain: EAGVTQSPTHLIKTRGQQATLRCSPISGHTSVYWYQQALGLGLQFLLWYDEGEERNRGNFPPRFSGRQFPNYSSELNVNALELEDSALYLCASSLRTGGAYEQYFGPGTRLTVT.

The chain links TRBV28 to TRBJ1-5; D ambiguous. The length of the CDR3 is 15 residues. Germline CDR1 is MDHEN and CDR2 is SYDVKM. V was cut by 6 bases and J by 9 bases, with 21 bases left in between. DNA for the CDR3: TGTGCCAGCAGGGCGGGGATGGGCCGCCGAGGGCCCCAGCATTTT. This encodes CASRAGMGRRGPQHF.

This clonotype was seen only a few times. The rearrangement uses TRBV3-1 and TRBJ2-2; no clear D. Germline CDR1 is LGHDT and CDR2 is YNNKEL (reference sequence). This CDR3 is 14 amino acids long. V lost 5 bases and J lost 4, with 11 bases in between. The CDR3 sequence: CASSVRAFTGELFF. In nucleotides, the CDR3 is TGTGCCAGCAGCGTTCGAGCCTTCACCGGGGAGCTGTTTTTT. Full variable domain (remainder filled in from reference TRBV3-1 and TRBJ2-2): DTAVSQTPKYLVTQMGNDKSIKCEQNLGHDTMYWYKQDSKKFLKIMFSYNNKELIINETVPNRFSPKSPDKAHLNLHINSLELGDSAVYFCASSVRAFTGELFFGEGSRLTVL.

At least ten counts were recorded for this clonotype. The rearrangement joins TRBV20-1 to TRBJ2-1; a possible D gene is TRBD2 (6 bases). This CDR3 spans 15 amino acids. Germline CDR1 reads DFQATT; CDR2 reads SNEGSKA (reference sequence). Trimming stripped 5 bases from V and 5 bases from J, with 19 bases between. CDR3 residues: CSAGSPAGPHNEQFF. CDR3 DNA: TGCAGTGCTGGAAGCCCCGCGGGACCCCACAATGAGCAGTTCTTC.

This clonotype was found many times. V gene TRBV5-1 combines with J gene TRBJ2-2; the D gene is possibly TRBD1 (6 bases). The germline V and J ends were trimmed by 0 bases and 2 bases, with 11 bases remaining between them. CDR1 and CDR2 (germline): SGHRS, YFSETQ. The CDR3 sequence is 16 residues long. CDR3 residues: CASSLVRDTNTGELFF. CDR3 sequence (DNA): TGCGCCAGCAGCTTGGTTCGGGACACCAACACCGGGGAGCTGTTTTTT. Based on the CDR3 plus reference TRBV5-1 and TRBJ2-2, the full variable domain is KAGVTQTPRYLIKTRGQQVTLSCSPISGHRSVSWYQQTPGQGLQFLFEYFSETQRNKGNFPGRFSGRQFSNSRSEMNVSTLELGDSALYLCASSLVRDTNTGELFFGEGSRLTVL.

The chain is built from TRBV5-6 and TRBJ2-5, with D perhaps TRBD1 or TRBD2 (6 bases each). Trimming stripped 0 bases from V and 5 bases from J, with 11 bases between. Germline values: CDR1 SGHDT, CDR2 YYEEEE. The CDR3 is made up of 14 amino acids. CDR3 region: CASSLVTGAETQYF. CDR3 DNA: TGTGCCAGCAGCTTGGTGACGGGGGCGGAGACCCAGTACTTC.

This clonotype was found many times. The gene calls are TRBV18 and TRBJ2-7, with TRBD2 identical over 7 bases. The J segment lost 6 bases and the V segment lost 2 bases, leaving 7 bases of the junction unmatched. Germline CDR1 KGHSH, CDR2 LQKENI. This CDR3 spans 14 amino acids. The CDR3 sequence is CASSPSGGSLEQYF. CDR3 nucleotides: TGTGCCAGCTCACCATCGGGAGGAAGTCTCGAGCAGTACTTC. Together with reference TRBV18 and TRBJ2-7, the CDR3 gives the full variable domain: NAGVMQNPRHLVRRRGQEARLRCSPMKGHSHVYWYRQLPEEGLKFMVYLQKENIIDESGMPKERFSAEFPKEGPSILRIQQVVRGDSAAYFCASSPSGGSLEQYFGPGTRLTVT.

The chain carries TRBV19 and TRBJ2-7; TRBD2 matches 7 bases. The CDR3 totals 14 residues. V lost 2 bases, J lost 1 base, and 2 bases stayed unmatched. Germline V gene lookup returns CDR1 LNHDA and CDR2 SQIVND (reference sequence). The CDR3 loop reads CASSIQAGSYEQYF. CDR3 in DNA: TGTGCCAGTAGTATACAAGCGGGGTCCTACGAGCAGTACTTC.

This clonotype came up a few times. This chain uses TRBV27 with TRBJ2-7; D is ambiguous. Deletions cut 3 bases from V and 6 bases from J, with 12 bases between. CDR3 length equals 13 residues. The germline gives CDR1 MNHEY, CDR2 SMNVEV (reference sequence). The CDR3: CASSFSLTGEQYF. CDR3 bases: TGTGCCAGCAGTTTCTCTCTCACGGGCGAGCAGTACTTC.

In its sample, this clonotype was seen many times. This chain links TRBV11-2 with TRBJ2-7; D might be TRBD1 (5 bases). Trimming pared 5 bases from V and 7 bases from J, leaving 12 bases between. The germline V gene has CDR1 SGHAT and CDR2 FQNNGV. The CDR3 consists of 12 residues. The chain's CDR3 is CASSRGPREQYF. In nucleotides, the CDR3 is TGTGCCAGCAGCAGGGGCCCCAGGGAGCAGTACTTC.